A single sample is the source of the 23 T cell receptor beta chains below, sequenced in a study of T cell responses to AZD1222 COVID-19 vaccine. Here immunoSEQ multiplex PCR was the method, and the copy in TCRdb shows in-frame clones only, minus some. The data show around 140,000 clones, around 89% seen once. The material sequenced was peripheral blood, taken on day 0 of AZD1222 vaccination. The receptors shown here come from an adult in good health.

V gene TRBV6-5 combines with J gene TRBJ2-5, with a possible D match to TRBD1 (5 bases). CDR3 length: 15 amino acids. Germline V gene lookup returns CDR1 MNHEY and CDR2 SVGAGI. Trimming shortened V by 5 bases and J by 0 bases, and 13 bases separated the two germline ends. DNA for the CDR3: TGTGCCAGCAGTCGCGAGGACACGTACCAAGAGACCCAGTACTTC. Translated: CASSREDTYQETQYF.

J is TRBJ1-4 and V is TRBV29-1; D might be TRBD1 (5 bases). The CDR3 extends over 14 amino acids. V lost 4 bases and J lost 4, with 13 bases in between. Per germline, CDR1 SQVTM and CDR2 ANQGSEA. CDR3 sequence reads: CSVVRRGFNEKLFF. In DNA, the CDR3 is TGCAGCGTTGTAAGAAGGGGATTTAATGAAAAACTGTTTTTT.

The chain couples TRBV7-3 to TRBJ2-7, with D unclear. Germline CDR1 and CDR2: SGHTA and FQGTGA. The V end lost 5 bases, the J end lost 1 base, and 9 bases lay between the germline ends. The CDR3 has 13 residues. CDR3 in DNA: TGTGCCAGCAGCCCCACAGCTTCCTACGAGCAGTACTTC. Its translation: CASSPTASYEQYF.

The rearrangement uses TRBV19 and TRBJ2-7; D is perhaps TRBD1 (5 bases). Germline loops: CDR1 LNHDA, CDR2 SQIVND (reference sequence). The germline V and J ends were trimmed by 5 bases and 3 bases, with 11 bases remaining between them. The CDR3 loop spans 13 amino acids. The CDR3 nucleotides read TGTGCCAGTAGTGACAGACAGATCTACGAGCAGTACTTC. Translating it yields CASSDRQIYEQYF.

This clone was seen more than once but under ten times. Distinct nucleotide sequences in the sample also encode this CDR3. The rearrangement joins TRBV28 to TRBJ1-6; no clear D. V lost 3 bases and J 0 bases, leaving 6 bases between the germline ends. Germline CDR1 reads MDHEN; CDR2 reads SYDVKM. This CDR3 region has 15 residues. CDR3 loop: CASSFKGSYNSPLHF. In DNA, the CDR3 is TGTGCCAGCAGTTTTAAGGGCTCCTATAATTCACCCCTCCACTTT. The whole variable domain, remainder taken from reference TRBV28 and TRBJ1-6, is DVKVTQSSRYLVKRTGEKVFLECVQDMDHENMFWYRQDPGLGLRLIYFSYDVKMKEKGDIPEGYSVSREKKERFSLILESASTNQTSMYLCASSFKGSYNSPLHFGNGTRLTVT.

The chain is built from TRBV28 and TRBJ1-3, with unresolved D. V gave up 2 bases and J gave up 2 bases, with 1 base separating them. The CDR3 length is 12 residues. Germline assignment: CDR1 MDHEN and CDR2 SYDVKM. The CDR3 spells CASSLTGNTIYF. CDR3 in DNA: TGTGCCAGCAGTTTAACTGGAAACACCATATATTTT.

This chain links TRBV2 with TRBJ1-1; tentative D call: TRBD1 (6 bases). V shed 4 bases and J shed 5 bases, with 14 bases lying between them. The CDR3 is 14 amino acids. Germline lookup yields CDR1 SNHLY and CDR2 FYNNEI. The CDR3, as DNA: TGTGCCAGCAGTGCGGAGGGGGTGAGGACTGAAGCTTTCTTT. Encoded protein: CASSAEGVRTEAFF.

The J gene is TRBJ1-6, the V gene TRBV11-2, with a weak D call TRBD1 (6 bases). The CDR3 totals 13 residues. Trimming pared 4 bases from V and 13 bases from J, leaving 14 bases between. CDR1 is SGHAT and CDR2 is FQNNGV in the germline V gene. The CDR3 spells CASSSRDTLPLHF. CDR3 DNA: TGTGCCAGCAGCTCCCGGGACACCCTTCCCCTCCACTTT. Variable domain in full (rest from reference TRBV11-2 and TRBJ1-6): EAGVAQSPRYKIIEKRQSVAFWCNPISGHATLYWYQQILGQGPKLLIQFQNNGVVDDSQLPKDRFSAERLKGVDSTLKIQPAKLEDSAVYLCASSSRDTLPLHFGNGTRLTVT.

This clone was seen a handful of times. This rearrangement joins TRBV5-4 to TRBJ2-1; TRBD2 aligns across 11 bases. Trimming at V came to 4 bases and at J to 15 bases, leaving 6 bases not matched to a gene. The CDR3 is 12 amino acids. CDR1 is SGHNT and CDR2 is YYREEE in the germline V gene (reference sequence). The CDR3 loop is CASSTSGSSRFF. The CDR3 coding sequence is TGTGCCAGCAGCACTAGCGGGAGCAGTCGGTTCTTC. The whole variable domain, remainder taken from reference TRBV5-4 and TRBJ2-1, is ETGVTQSPTHLIKTRGQQVTLRCSSQSGHNTVSWYQQALGQGPQFIFQYYREEENGRGNFPPRFSGLQFPNYSSELNVNALELDDSALYLCASSTSGSSRFFGPGTRLTVL.

The V call is TRBV11-2, the J call TRBJ2-5; no clear D. Germline CDR1 and CDR2: SGHAT and FQNNGV. V was clipped by 5 bases and J by 4 bases, with 8 bases between them. The CDR3 runs 12 residues. The CDR3 protein is CASSPRGETQYF. The CDR3 DNA sequence: TGTGCCAGCAGCCCGCGAGGAGAGACCCAGTACTTC.

The chain is built from TRBV6-6 and TRBJ2-1, with D tentatively TRBD1 (6 bases). From germline, CDR1 is MNHNY and CDR2 SVGAGI (reference sequence). There are 14 residues in the CDR3. V lost 6 bases, J lost 3 bases, and 12 bases lay in between. Written as DNA, the CDR3 is TGTGCCAGCAGGATACAGGGCCTCTACAATGAGCAGTTCTTC. Its protein is CASRIQGLYNEQFF.

The chain is built from TRBV5-1 and TRBJ2-2, with D tentatively TRBD1 (6 bases). Germline V CDR1 and CDR2: SGHRS, YFSETQ. The CDR3 consists of 14 residues. V was pared by 5 bases and J by 0 bases, with 8 bases between. The DNA for the CDR3 is TGCGCCAGCAGGGGGACAACGAACACCGGGGAGCTGTTTTTT. It specifies CASRGTTNTGELFF.

The rearrangement joins TRBV10-3 to TRBJ2-1, with 10 bases that match TRBD2. The V gene end was trimmed by 2 bases and the J gene end by 8 bases; junction bases not matched to a gene: 6. The CDR3 spans 15 residues. Germline lookup yields CDR1 ENHRY and CDR2 SYGVKD. The CDR3 region is CAISEGAGGPDEQFF. In DNA, the CDR3 is TGTGCCATCAGTGAGGGAGCGGGAGGGCCCGATGAGCAGTTCTTC.

The chain uses TRBV28 and TRBJ2-7; no clear D gene. The CDR3 runs to 12 residues. From germline, CDR1 is MDHEN and CDR2 SYDVKM. Trimming took 3 bases from V and 1 from J, leaving 4 bases between them. CDR3 bases: TGTGCCAGCAGTTTGCAGTCCTACGAGCAGTACTTC. This encodes CASSLQSYEQYF.

This clone was seen once. This chain connects TRBV7-6 to TRBJ2-3, with TRBD2 identical over 10 bases. CDR1 SGHVS and CDR2 FNYEAQ come from the germline V gene. CDR3 length: 17 amino acids. Trimming took 4 bases from V and 8 from J; bases not matched to a gene: 15. In DNA, the CDR3 is TGTGCCAGCAGCTCGCAAATAGGACTAGCGGCGTCCGGTACGCAGTATTTT. Residues: CASSSQIGLAASGTQYF.

This chain joins TRBV13 and TRBJ2-1, with D possibly being TRBD2 (5 bases). Per the germline V gene, CDR1 is PRHDT and CDR2 is FYEKMQ (reference sequence). V shed 3 bases and J shed 9 bases, with 12 bases lying between them. The CDR3 spans 13 residues. In DNA, the CDR3 is TGTGCCAGCAGCTTTATATCTAGCATTGAGCAGTTCTTC. Translating it yields CASSFISSIEQFF.

The chain is built from TRBV20-1 and TRBJ2-4; D is undetermined. CDR3 length: 10 amino acids. Looked up from germline, CDR1 is DFQATT and CDR2 is SNEGSKA (reference sequence). Trimming removed 5 bases from V and 5 bases from J, with 4 bases in between. CDR3 DNA: TGCAGTGCTCTTCAAAACATTCAGTACTTC. Translating it yields CSALQNIQYF.

This clone appeared once. V and J are TRBV6-5 and TRBJ1-1, with a possible D match to TRBD1 (5 bases). The CDR3 contains 13 residues. Germline V gene lookup returns CDR1 MNHEY and CDR2 SVGAGI. Deletions cut 6 bases from V and 1 base from J, with 9 bases between. The CDR3 nucleotides are TGTGCCAGCAGGTCACAGGCGAACACTGAAGCTTTCTTT. Translating gives CASRSQANTEAFF.

The chain links TRBV6-5 to TRBJ1-1, with 9 bases matching TRBD1. Germline-derived CDR1 and CDR2 are MNHEY and SVGAGI. The V segment lost 2 bases and the J segment 1 base; nucleotides outside the gene matches: 5. This CDR3 region has 16 residues. The DNA for the CDR3 is TGTGCCAGCAGTTACGCCCAGACAGGGGGGAACACTGAAGCTTTCTTT. Protein: CASSYAQTGGNTEAFF.

In DNA form, the CDR3 reads TGTGCCAGCAGCCAAGATAGTACACCCCGGACTAATGAAAAACTGTTTTTT. Translated: CASSQDSTPRTNEKLFF. The J gene is TRBJ1-4, the V gene TRBV4-2, with no clear D. The CDR3 has 17 amino acids. From germline, CDR1 is LGHNA and CDR2 YNFKEQ. Trimming shortened V by 0 bases and J by 2 bases, and 13 bases separated the two germline ends.

This sequence joins TRBV29-1 and TRBJ1-2; the D is unclear. This CDR3 contains 12 residues. Trimming pared 3 bases from V and 8 bases from J, leaving 13 bases between. Germline CDR1 SQVTM, CDR2 ANQGSEA. Here the CDR3 DNA reads TGCAGCGTTGATCCGGAGTACTCCGGCTACACCTTC. Its protein product is CSVDPEYSGYTF. The full variable domain, its missing parts supplied by reference TRBV29-1 and TRBJ1-2, is SAVISQKPSRDICQRGTSLTIQCQVDSQVTMMFWYRQQPGQSLTLIATANQGSEATYESGFVIDKFPISRPNLTFSTLTVSNMSPEDSSIYLCSVDPEYSGYTFGSGTRLTVV.

V gene TRBV14 combines with J gene TRBJ2-1; D is unresolved. Germline V gives CDR1 SGHDN, CDR2 FVKESK. The CDR3 loop spans 13 amino acids. V was pared by 1 base and J by 15 bases, with 16 bases between. For the CDR3, the DNA is TGTGCCAGCAGCCAAGTAATGGCCTCCAGCCCGTTCTTC. The encoded protein is CASSQVMASSPFF. Full variable domain (outside the CDR3, taken from reference TRBV14 and TRBJ2-1): EAGVTQFPSHSVIEKGQTVTLRCDPISGHDNLYWYRRVMGKEIKFLLHFVKESKQDESGMPNNRFLAERTGGTYSTLKVQPAELEDSGVYFCASSQVMASSPFFGPGTRLTVL.

In nucleotides, the CDR3 is TGTGCCAGCAGTTACGTCGACAGTGGGTACGGCTACACCTTC. It yields the protein CASSYVDSGYGYTF. The chain has TRBV6-5 and TRBJ1-2, with D perhaps matching TRBD1 (5 bases). V lost 2 bases and J 8 bases, leaving 15 bases between the germline ends. Germline V gene data show CDR1 as MNHEY and CDR2 as SVGAGI. This CDR3 contains 14 residues.